These 9 T cell receptor beta chains were all obtained from the same sample, sequenced in a study of early T cells in non-severe SARS-CoV-2 infection. TCRdb ran MiXCR on the 5' RACE reads and lists one entry per CDR3 protein. This table has roughly 60,000 distinct CDR3 sequences, around 12% appearing once. The sample comprised whole blood. Receptors originate from an adult who was a healthcare worker with PCR-confirmed SARS-CoV-2 infection or an uninfected control (not recorded which).

This clonotype appeared many times. V is TRBV6-1 and J is TRBJ1-2; 8 bases align to TRBD1. The CDR3 totals 15 residues. From germline, CDR1 is MNHNS and CDR2 SASEGT. The J segment lost 4 bases and the V segment lost 4 bases, leaving 8 bases of the junction unmatched. CDR3 DNA: TGTGCCAGCAGTGTCTCAGGGGGCGCTGGCTATGGCTACACCTTC. Translated: CASSVSGGAGYGYTF.

In this sample, this clonotype turned up many times. The rearrangement links TRBV11-2 to TRBJ1-4, with a tentative D call TRBD1 (6 bases). V dropped 2 bases and J dropped 6 bases, with 10 bases sitting between them. CDR3 length: 14 residues. Per germline, CDR1 SGHAT and CDR2 FQNNGV. The CDR3, as DNA: TGTGCCAGCAGCTTACAACAGGGCTATGAAAAACTGTTTTTT. It encodes CASSLQQGYEKLFF.

The V gene is TRBV5-5, the J gene TRBJ2-4; 8 bases fit TRBD2. Germline CDR1 and CDR2: SGHKS and YYEKEE (reference sequence). This CDR3 is built from 13 residues. V shed 4 bases and J 9 bases; nucleotides not matched to a gene: 6. The CDR3 reads CASSPGLAGIQYF. DNA for the CDR3: TGTGCCAGCAGCCCCGGACTAGCTGGCATTCAGTACTTC.

V is TRBV28 and J is TRBJ2-3; D is perhaps TRBD2 (5 bases). V was pared by 3 bases and J by 1 base, with 14 bases between. Germline-derived CDR1 and CDR2 are MDHEN and SYDVKM. The CDR3 is 16 residues long. The chain's CDR3 is CASSLSTGIGTDTQYF. The CDR3 DNA follows: TGTGCCAGCAGTTTGTCTACCGGGATCGGCACAGATACGCAGTATTTT.

This clonotype occurred a few times. The CDR3 sequence is CSARVPSGGAEFF. CDR3 DNA sequence: TGCAGTGCTAGAGTCCCTAGCGGGGGGGCGGAGTTCTTC. The chain links TRBV20-1 to TRBJ2-1; 12 bases agree with TRBD2. Germline-derived CDR1 and CDR2 are DFQATT and SNEGSKA (reference sequence). The CDR3 runs to 13 residues. Trimming took 1 base from V and 14 from J; bases not matched to a gene: 6.

This clonotype has just a few counts. V usage is TRBV5-1 and J usage is TRBJ2-7; D is ambiguous. CDR3 length: 14 residues. The germline CDR1 and CDR2 sequences are SGHRS and YFSETQ. The V and J ends lost 3 bases and 0 bases respectively, with 10 bases between them. The CDR3 here is CASSWAQTSYEQYF. The DNA of the CDR3 is TGCGCCAGCAGCTGGGCTCAGACCTCCTACGAGCAGTACTTC.

This clonotype came up a few times. This chain uses TRBV18 with TRBJ2-4; D is possibly TRBD1 or TRBD2 (5 bases each). Germline CDR1 reads KGHSH; CDR2 reads LQKENI. Deletions cut 6 bases from V and 3 bases from J, with 21 bases between. The CDR3 totals 17 residues. The DNA of the CDR3 is TGTGCCAGCTCGCCGAACCGGGACCCAGTTTTCAAAAACATTCAGTACTTC. Translated: CASSPNRDPVFKNIQYF.

This clonotype was recorded a few times. The V and J genes are TRBV7-6 and TRBJ1-1, with D perhaps TRBD1 (6 bases). V shed 4 bases and J shed 1 base, with 13 bases lying between them. CDR1 SGHVS and CDR2 FNYEAQ come from the germline V gene. The CDR3 loop spans 15 amino acids. CDR3 in amino acids: CASSSQQGENTEAFF. The DNA for the CDR3 is TGTGCCAGCAGCTCCCAACAGGGCGAGAACACTGAAGCTTTCTTT.

Remarks on this clonotype: At one end the junction does not follow the germline gene, possibly because of a read error. V and J are TRBV28 and TRBJ2-6, with D uncertain. Per the germline V gene, CDR1 is MDHEN and CDR2 is SYDVKM. This CDR3 spans 15 amino acids. The CDR3 DNA reads as TGTGCCAGCAGCCCCCCGGGTGCTGGGACCAACGTCCTGACTTTC. Amino acids: CASSPPGAGTNVLTF.